Listed here is a single TCR beta chain. The clone's antigen remains unknown. Qualities for individual bases were not recorded, and no much larger clone is one base off. CDR1 and CDR2 were assigned from the germline V gene as SNHLY and FYNNEI. CDR3 length: 17 amino acids, cysteine to phenylalanine. Kept here is only the CDR3 DNA, which spans 51 bases and is read in frame from base 1. The junction shows trimming of 8 bases on V and 5 bases on J, and the gene matches do not reach 14 bases of it. This specimen's time point label, interpreted: baseline before first vaccination. Vaccinee samples came from UK trials COV001 and COV002, including a single-blind randomized controlled phase 2/3 trial of AZD1222 (ChAdOx1 nCoV-19) in healthy adults. For TCRbeta chain sequencing, PBMC samples were collected from trial participants at day 0 and at day 28 after the second dose. This specimen belongs to a study of T cell responses to AZD1222 COVID-19 vaccine (dated by TCRdb to about 2021). For context, the study as a whole: AZD1222 recipients with second doses at about 4 weeks or about 12 weeks were pooled, because spike-specific TCR depth and breadth did not differ between schedules. A total of 233 trial participants underwent TCR sequencing, of whom 200 to 220 received two doses of AZD1222 and roughly 25 received two doses of the MenACWY control vaccine. Trial participants were enrolled by age into subgroups of 18-55, 56-69 and 70-plus years, and roughly 150, 30 and 60 TCR-sequenced participants, respectively, were included in these subgroups.

The CDR3 regions of human TCRbeta chains were analyzed by immunosequencing. The paper's processing steps were these. TCRs in the repertoires were matched against a reference library of SARS-CoV-2-specific TCRs that had been generated with the MIRA antigen-specificity platform. Breadth was defined as the fraction of unique TCRs that were SARS-CoV-2-associated, and depth was defined as the fraction of total T cells that were SARS-CoV-2-associated. Using the MIRA data, each spike-specific TCR was mapped to the spike region that the TCR reacts to and placed in a CD4 or CD8 class. Log10-transformed breadth and depth values were compared by one-way ANOVA with Sidak's multiple comparisons tests. TCRdb holds this immuneACCESS table with in-frame rearrangements only. Some clones are missing; in checked studies, unresolved V genes explain under half, and the rest has no known cause. V and J calls and clone size are given by that table; D and trimming were obtained from the DNA. Present in this sample are around 78,000 clones, roughly 85% of which were seen just once. About 3.1% of the sample is taken by the ten largest.

The research as a whole found: Conclusions about previously exposed vaccinees are limited, since just six or seven AZD1222 recipients were seropositive for SARS-CoV-2 at baseline. The whole spike protein was spanned by vaccine-associated CD4 TCRs, and dominant responses were seen in regions 160-218 and 743-854. Because no day 14 peak-response samples were available, repertoires were characterized only after the peak T cell response. The 56-69-year group was small, and its depth increase did not reach significance, likely because of low power. Most participants were white British and females outnumbered males, and the authors suggested that clonal diversity may have been underestimated. A significant rise in spike-specific TCR breadth and depth was observed after two AZD1222 doses relative to day 0 and relative to MenACWY recipients. Epitopes outside the regions mutated in the B.1.351 and B.1.1.7 variants were reportedly recognized by nearly half of the unique spike-specific TCRs.

The chain links TRBV2 with TRBJ2-7; 14 bases in between match TRBD2. Sequences were derived from peripheral blood, sampled on day 0 of AZD1222 vaccination. The receptor was isolated from an adult in good health. The CDR3 corresponds to CASRISGTSGSLDEQYF. The sequenced DNA is TGTGCCAGCCGAATCTCGGGGACTAGCGGGAGTCTCGACGAGCAGTACTTC.